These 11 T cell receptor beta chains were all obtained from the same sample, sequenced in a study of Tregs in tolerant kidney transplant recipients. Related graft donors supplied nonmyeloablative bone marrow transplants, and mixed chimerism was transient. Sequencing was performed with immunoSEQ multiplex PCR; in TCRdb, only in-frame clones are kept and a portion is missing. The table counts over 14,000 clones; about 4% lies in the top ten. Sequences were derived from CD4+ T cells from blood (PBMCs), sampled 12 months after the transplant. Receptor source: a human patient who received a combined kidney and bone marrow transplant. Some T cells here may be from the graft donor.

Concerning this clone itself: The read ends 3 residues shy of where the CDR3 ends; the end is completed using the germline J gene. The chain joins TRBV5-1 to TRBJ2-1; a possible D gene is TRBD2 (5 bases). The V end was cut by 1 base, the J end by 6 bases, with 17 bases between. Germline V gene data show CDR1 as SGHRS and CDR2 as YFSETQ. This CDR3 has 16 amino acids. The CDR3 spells CASSLLWSGGPNEQFF. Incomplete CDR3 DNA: TGCGCCAGCAGCTTGTTGTGGAGCGGAGGACCCAATGAG.

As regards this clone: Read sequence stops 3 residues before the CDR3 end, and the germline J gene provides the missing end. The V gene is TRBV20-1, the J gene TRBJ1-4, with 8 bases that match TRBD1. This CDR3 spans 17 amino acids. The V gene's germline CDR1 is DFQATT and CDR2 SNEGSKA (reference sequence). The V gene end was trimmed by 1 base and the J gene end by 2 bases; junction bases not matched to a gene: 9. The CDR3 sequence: CSARGAGGHFTNEKLFF. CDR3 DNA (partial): TGCAGTGCTAGAGGGGCAGGGGGCCATTTCACTAATGAAAAA.

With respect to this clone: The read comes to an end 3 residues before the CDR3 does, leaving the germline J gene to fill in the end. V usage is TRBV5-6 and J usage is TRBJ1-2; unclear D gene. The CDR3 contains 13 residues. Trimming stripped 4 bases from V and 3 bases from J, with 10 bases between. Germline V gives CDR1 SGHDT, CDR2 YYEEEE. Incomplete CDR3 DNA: TGTGCCAGCAGCCCCGACGGGGACTATGGC. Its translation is CASSPDGDYG. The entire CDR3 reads CASSPDGDYGYTF.

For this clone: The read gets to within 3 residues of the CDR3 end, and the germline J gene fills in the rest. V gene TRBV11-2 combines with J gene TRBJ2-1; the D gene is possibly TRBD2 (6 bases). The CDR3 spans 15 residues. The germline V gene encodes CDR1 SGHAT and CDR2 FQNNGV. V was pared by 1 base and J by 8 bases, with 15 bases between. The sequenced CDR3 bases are TGTGCCAGCAGCTTAGTGGGCGGGATTATCGATGAG. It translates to CASSLVGGIIDE. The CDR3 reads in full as CASSLVGGIIDEQFF. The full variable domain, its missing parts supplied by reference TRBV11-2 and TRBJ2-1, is EAGVAQSPRYKIIEKRQSVAFWCNPISGHATLYWYQQILGQGPKLLIQFQNNGVVDDSQLPKDRFSAERLKGVDSTLKIQPAKLEDSAVYLCASSLVGGIIDEQFFGPGTRLTVL.

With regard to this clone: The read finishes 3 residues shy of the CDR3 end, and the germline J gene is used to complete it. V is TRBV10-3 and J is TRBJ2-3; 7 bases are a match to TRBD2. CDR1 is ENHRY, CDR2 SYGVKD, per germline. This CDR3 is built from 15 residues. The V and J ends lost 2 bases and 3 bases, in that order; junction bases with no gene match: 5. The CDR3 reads CAISERAGATDTQYF. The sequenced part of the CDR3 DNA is TGTGCCATCAGTGAGCGGGCGGGAGCTACAGATACG.

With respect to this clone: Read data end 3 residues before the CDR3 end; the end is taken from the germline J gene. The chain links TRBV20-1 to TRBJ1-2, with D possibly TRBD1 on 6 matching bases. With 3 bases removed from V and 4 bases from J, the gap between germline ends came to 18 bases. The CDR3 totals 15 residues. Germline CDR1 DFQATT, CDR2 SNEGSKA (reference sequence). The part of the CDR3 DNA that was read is TGCAGTGCTAGGGATGCTCGGACAGCTGGCTATGGC. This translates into CSARDARTAGYG. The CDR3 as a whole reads CSARDARTAGYGYTF.

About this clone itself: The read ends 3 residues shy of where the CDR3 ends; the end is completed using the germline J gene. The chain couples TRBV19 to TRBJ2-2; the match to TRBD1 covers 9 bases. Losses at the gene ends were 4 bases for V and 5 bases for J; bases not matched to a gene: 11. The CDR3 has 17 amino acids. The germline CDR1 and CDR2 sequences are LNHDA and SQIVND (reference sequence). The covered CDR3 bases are TGTGCCAGTAGTACCACCGGGACAGGGAAGAGTACCGGGGAG. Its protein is CASSTTGTGKSTGE. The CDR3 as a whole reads CASSTTGTGKSTGELFF.

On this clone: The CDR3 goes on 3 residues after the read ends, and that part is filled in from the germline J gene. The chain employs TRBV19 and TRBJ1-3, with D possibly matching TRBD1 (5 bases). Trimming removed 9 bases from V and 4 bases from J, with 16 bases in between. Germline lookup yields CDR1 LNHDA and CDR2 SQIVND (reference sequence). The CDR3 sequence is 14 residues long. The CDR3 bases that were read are TGTGCCAGCAAACATCGGGACTCAGGAAACACC. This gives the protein CASKHRDSGNT. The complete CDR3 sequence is CASKHRDSGNTIYF.

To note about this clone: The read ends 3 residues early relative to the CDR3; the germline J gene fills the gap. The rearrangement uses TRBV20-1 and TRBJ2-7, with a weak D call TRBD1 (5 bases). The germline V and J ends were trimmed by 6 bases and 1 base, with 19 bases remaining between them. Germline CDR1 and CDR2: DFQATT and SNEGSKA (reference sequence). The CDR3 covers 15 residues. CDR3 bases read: TGCAGTGCCGGTCCACCCAGGCAGGGATCCTACGAG. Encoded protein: CSAGPPRQGSYE. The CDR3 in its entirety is CSAGPPRQGSYEQYF.

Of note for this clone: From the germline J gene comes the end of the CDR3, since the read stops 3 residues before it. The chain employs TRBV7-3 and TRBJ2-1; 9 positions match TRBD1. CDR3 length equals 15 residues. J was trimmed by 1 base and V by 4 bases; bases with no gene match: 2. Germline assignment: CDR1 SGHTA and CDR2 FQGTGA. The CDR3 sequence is CASSSDRGSYNEQFF. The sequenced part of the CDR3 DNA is TGTGCCAGCAGCTCGGACAGGGGATCCTACAATGAG. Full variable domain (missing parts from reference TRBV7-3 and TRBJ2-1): GAGVSQTPSNKVTEKGKYVELRCDPISGHTALYWYRQSLGQGPEFLIYFQGTGAADDSGLPNDRFFAVRPEGSVSTLKIQRTERGDSAVYLCASSSDRGSYNEQFFGPGTRLTVL.

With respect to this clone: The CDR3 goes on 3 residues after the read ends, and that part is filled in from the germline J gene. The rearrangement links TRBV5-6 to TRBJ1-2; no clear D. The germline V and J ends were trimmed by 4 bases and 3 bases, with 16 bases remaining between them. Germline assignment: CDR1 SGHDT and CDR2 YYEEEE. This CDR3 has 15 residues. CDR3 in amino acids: CASSPPSVRDYGYTF. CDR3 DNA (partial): TGTGCCAGCAGCCCCCCAAGTGTGCGAGACTATGGC.